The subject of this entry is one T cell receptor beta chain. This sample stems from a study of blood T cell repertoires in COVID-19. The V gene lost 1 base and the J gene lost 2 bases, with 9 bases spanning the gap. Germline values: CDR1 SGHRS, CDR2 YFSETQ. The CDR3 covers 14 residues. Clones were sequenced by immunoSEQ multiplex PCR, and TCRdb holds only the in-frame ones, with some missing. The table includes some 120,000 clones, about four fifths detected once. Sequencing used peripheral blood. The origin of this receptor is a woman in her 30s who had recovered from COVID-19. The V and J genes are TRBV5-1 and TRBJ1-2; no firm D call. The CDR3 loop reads CASSLRETNYGYTF. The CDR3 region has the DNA TGCGCCAGCAGCTTGCGGGAGACCAACTATGGCTACACCTTC.